This TCR beta chain is drawn from a study of T cell responses to AZD1222 COVID-19 vaccine. General study points: Clonal diversity was possibly underestimated, and white British individuals and females predominated among donors. Spike-wide vaccine-associated CD4 TCRs dominated at 160-218 and 743-854. No repertoire was sampled before or during the peak T cell response, only after it.

Comments on this clone: Its target is unknown.

V lost 6 bases, J lost 1 base, and 6 bases lay in between. The CDR3 has 12 amino acids. Germline loops: CDR1 LNHNV, CDR2 YYDKDF (reference sequence). Profiled with immunoSEQ multiplex PCR; TCRdb holds only in-frame clones, not every one. The data contain about 97,000 clones, 75% to 90% of them singletons. Sequenced material: peripheral blood, taken on day 0 of AZD1222 vaccination. The clonotype originates from an adult in good health. The chain is built from TRBV15 and TRBJ2-5; D is unclear. The CDR3 is CATRGSQETQYF. The CDR3 nucleotides are TGTGCCACCAGGGGCAGCCAAGAGACCCAGTACTTC.